The source of this T cell receptor beta chain is a study of blood T cell repertoires in COVID-19. Study in general: Cohort 3 recovery required two negative PCRs, clearance, or symptom resolution. T cells, B-cell-depleted T cells, or PBMCs supplied cDNA or gDNA.

Participants' own reports of clinical history determined their cohort assignment. The CDR3 loop spans 15 amino acids. V was cut by 1 base and J by 9 bases, with 17 bases left in between. The germline gives CDR1 SEHNR, CDR2 FQNEAQ (reference sequence). Original processing methods: Counts of nucleated cells, estimated from reference gene primer amplification, were obtained. TCRdb keeps only in-frame clones here, not all; method: immunoSEQ multiplex PCR. The D gene and trimming were derived from the DNA, and the V and J assignments and clone size from that table. The repertoire includes under 200,000 clones, less than 80% of them detected once, and 19% sits in the top ten.

The sample was PBMCs or T cells enriched from blood (not recorded which). The chain is built from TRBV7-9 and TRBJ2-3; D may be TRBD2 (5 bases). This clonotype originated in a woman between 70 and 85 years old in a cohort exposed to, infected with or recovered from COVID-19 (not recorded which). The CDR3 spells CASSLVSGWSTTQYF. The CDR3 DNA sequence: TGTGCCAGCAGCTTAGTTTCGGGGTGGTCTACGACGCAGTATTTT.